A single sample is the source of the 24 T cell receptor beta chains below, sequenced in a study of control samples from healthy donors and cancer patients. Measured with immunoSEQ multiplex PCR; TCRdb has only the in-frame clones, and not every one. The sample has 80,000 to 100,000 clones, about 86% seen once. Sequenced sample: blood. These TCRs come from a man younger than 45 in good health.

The chain recombines TRBV1 with TRBJ2-1; the table assigns TRBD2, which was not confirmed against the DNA. TRBV1 is flagged as a pseudogene. The CDR3 sequence is 14 residues long. CDR3 sequence (DNA): TGCACCAGCAGCCGCGCTAGCGAGAACAATGAGCAGTTCTTC. It codes for CTSSRASENNEQFF.

The genes are TRBV7-8 and TRBJ1-2; the D is unclear. The germline gives CDR1 SGHVS, CDR2 FQNEAQ. CDR3 length: 16 amino acids. With 1 base removed from V and 2 bases from J, the gap between germline ends came to 14 bases. Here the CDR3 reads CASSLVFRQTNYGYTF. The CDR3 nucleotides are TGTGCCAGCAGCTTAGTATTTCGGCAGACGAACTATGGCTACACCTTC.

The V and J genes are TRBV10-3 and TRBJ2-1; possibly TRBD2 for D (6 bases). Deletions cut 0 bases from V and 2 bases from J, with 11 bases between. The CDR3 is 16 amino acids. CDR1 is ENHRY and CDR2 is SYGVKD in the germline V gene. The CDR3 sequence is CAISESGSTPYNEQFF. The CDR3 DNA sequence: TGTGCCATCAGTGAGTCCGGGAGTACGCCCTACAATGAGCAGTTCTTC.

This sequence joins TRBV6-6 and TRBJ2-1, with TRBD2 identical over 13 bases. CDR3 size: 13 residues. J lost 14 bases, V lost 4 bases, and 5 bases had no gene match. The V gene's germline CDR1 is MNHNY and CDR2 SVGAGI (reference sequence). Here the CDR3 reads CASSSTSGRGKFF. The CDR3 DNA is TGTGCCAGCAGTTCTACTAGCGGGAGGGGAAAGTTCTTC.

This chain uses TRBV29-1 with TRBJ2-1, with D possibly TRBD2 on 5 matching bases. CDR1 is SQVTM, CDR2 ANQGSEA, per germline. The CDR3 is 13 amino acids. V gave up 1 base and J gave up 7 bases, with 11 bases separating them. The chain's CDR3 is CSVEALRGNEQFF. The CDR3 bases are TGCAGCGTTGAAGCTCTACGCGGGAATGAGCAGTTCTTC.

V gene TRBV7-9 combines with J gene TRBJ2-3; D not certain. Germline V gene data show CDR1 as SEHNR and CDR2 as FQNEAQ (reference sequence). The CDR3 covers 12 residues. V shed 6 bases and J shed 6 bases, with 10 bases lying between them. This CDR3 is CASRASVDTQYF. CDR3 bases: TGTGCCAGCAGAGCGTCCGTCGATACGCAGTATTTT.

The CDR3 loop reads CASSPQGRSQYF. CDR3 nucleotides: TGTGCCAGCAGTCCCCAGGGACGCTCCCAGTACTTC. The V gene is TRBV6-6, the J gene TRBJ2-5; D possibly matches TRBD1 or TRBD2 (5 bases each). The V gene's germline CDR1 is MNHNY and CDR2 SVGAGI (reference sequence). The V and J ends lost 5 bases and 9 bases respectively, with 13 bases between them. The CDR3 length is 12 residues.

This chain joins TRBV20-1 and TRBJ2-7; D uncertain. Germline V CDR1 and CDR2: DFQATT, SNEGSKA (reference sequence). The CDR3 loop spans 11 amino acids. V was trimmed by 0 bases and J by 7 bases, leaving 7 bases between them. Written as DNA, the CDR3 is TGCAGTGCTAGAGATTTAGCTGAGCAGTACTTC. The encoded protein is CSARDLAEQYF.

The chain is built from TRBV10-2 and TRBJ2-7, with 7 bases identical to TRBD2. This CDR3 has 13 amino acids. Germline CDR1 WSHSY, CDR2 SAAADI. V trimming: 6 bases; J trimming: 1 base; junction bases outside the gene matches: 3. The CDR3 region has the DNA TGCGCCAGCAGCCTAGCGGCTTCCTACGAGCAGTACTTC. Residues: CASSLAASYEQYF.

V usage is TRBV4-3 and J usage is TRBJ2-7; TRBD2 agrees at 7 bases. The CDR3 extends over 14 amino acids. Trimming took 8 bases from V and 5 from J; bases not matched to a gene: 12. CDR1 LGHNA and CDR2 YSLEER come from the germline V gene. The CDR3 DNA sequence: TGCGCCAGCCCTGAGGCGGGAGCTACCCACGAGCAGTACTTC. It is translated as CASPEAGATHEQYF.

In its sample, this clone was seen once. The CDR3 DNA reads TGTGCCAGCTCACCACAACGATCTGAAGGCCCCTTGCAGTTCTTC. This gives the protein CASSPQRSEGPLQFF. The chain combines TRBV18 with TRBJ2-1; the D is unclear. Deletions cut 1 base from V and 12 bases from J, with 19 bases between. The germline V gene encodes CDR1 KGHSH and CDR2 LQKENI. This CDR3 region has 15 residues.

This CDR3 is CASSFGTSVTDTQYF. For the CDR3, the DNA is TGTGCCAGCAGCTTTGGGACTAGCGTCACAGATACGCAGTATTTT. V usage is TRBV14 and J usage is TRBJ2-3, with 10 bases lining up with TRBD2. Germline CDR1 is SGHDN and CDR2 is FVKESK. This CDR3 comprises 15 residues. V shed 5 bases, J shed 2 bases, and the junction held 4 bases outside the gene matches.

V usage is TRBV21-1 and J usage is TRBJ2-7; whether TRBD2, the table's D call, matches the DNA was not checked. TRBV21-1 is termed a pseudogene. The CDR3 length is 18 residues. The CDR3 DNA sequence: TGTGCCAGCGCTAACATCGTGAAACGGCGGGAGGATTCCTACGAGCAGTACTTC. Translated: CASANIVKRREDSYEQYF.

The CDR3 DNA reads as TGTGCCACCAGAGTGGGCGAGCGGGAGGTGTACAATGAGCAGTTCTTC. Translation: CATRVGEREVYNEQFF. V gene TRBV24-1 combines with J gene TRBJ2-1; 9 positions match TRBD2. Trimming took 7 bases from V and 4 from J; bases not matched to a gene: 10. CDR1 KGHDR and CDR2 SFDVKD come from the germline V gene. This CDR3 comprises 16 residues.

This clone was recorded only once. The V call is TRBV5-1, the J call TRBJ2-2; 10 bases are a match to TRBD1. CDR1 is SGHRS, CDR2 YFSETQ, per germline. The CDR3 is 16 amino acids. V lost 4 bases and J lost 0; bases outside the gene matches: 3. For the CDR3, the DNA is TGCGCCAGCAGCCCAGGACAGGGGGCGAACACCGGGGAGCTGTTTTTT. It translates to CASSPGQGANTGELFF.

This clone was detected only once. The V call is TRBV29-1, the J call TRBJ2-7; 13 nucleotides agree with TRBD2. This CDR3 spans 15 amino acids. V shed 6 bases, J shed 3 bases, and the junction held 8 bases outside the gene matches. Per germline, CDR1 SQVTM and CDR2 ANQGSEA. The CDR3 reads CSVGTSGDKYYEQYF. The CDR3 DNA reads TGCAGCGTAGGGACTAGCGGGGACAAATACTACGAGCAGTACTTC.

The chain carries TRBV11-3 and TRBJ2-1; no definite D call. V was trimmed by 5 bases and J by 4 bases, leaving 15 bases between them. CDR1 and CDR2 (germline): SGHNT, YENEEA. The CDR3 contains 15 residues. The CDR3 region is CASSPRLLEYNEQFF. CDR3 in DNA: TGTGCCAGCAGCCCTAGACTGCTAGAATACAATGAGCAGTTCTTC.

This clone was picked up one time. The chain uses TRBV15 and TRBJ1-3; D is ambiguous. V gave up 0 bases and J gave up 1 base, with 4 bases separating them. CDR3 length: 14 amino acids. Germline V gene data show CDR1 as LNHNV and CDR2 as YYDKDF (reference sequence). Here the CDR3 reads CATSRDLSGNTIYF. CDR3 in DNA: TGTGCCACCAGCAGAGATTTGTCTGGAAACACCATATATTTT. The entire variable domain, with the rest obtained from reference TRBV15 and TRBJ1-3, is as follows: DAMVIQNPRYQVTQFGKPVTLSCSQTLNHNVMYWYQQKSSQAPKLLFHYYDKDFNNEADTPDNFQSRRPNTSFCFLDIRSPGLGDTAMYLCATSRDLSGNTIYFGEGSWLTVV.

This sequence joins TRBV27 and TRBJ1-1; no definite D call. This CDR3 spans 13 amino acids. V was pared by 2 bases and J by 6 bases, with 10 bases between. CDR1 is MNHEY, CDR2 SMNVEV, per germline (reference sequence). The CDR3 region is CASSLTRAAEAFF. DNA for the CDR3: TGTGCCAGCAGTTTAACCCGGGCAGCTGAAGCTTTCTTT.

The CDR3 reads CASSMGVGRASNQPQHF. As DNA, the CDR3 is TGTGCCAGTAGTATGGGGGTAGGGAGGGCGAGCAATCAGCCCCAGCATTTT. The chain carries TRBV19 and TRBJ1-5; weak D call: TRBD1 (5 bases). Trimming took off 3 bases at V and 1 base at J, with 16 bases between the two ends. The CDR3 extends over 17 amino acids. The germline V gene encodes CDR1 LNHDA and CDR2 SQIVND (reference sequence).

This chain links TRBV7-9 with TRBJ2-3; 8 positions match TRBD2. CDR1 SEHNR and CDR2 FQNEAQ come from the germline V gene (reference sequence). The junction had 3 bases not matched to a gene; V was cut back by 4 bases and J by 3 bases. The CDR3 totals 14 residues. The CDR3 region is CASSSSGRTDTQYF. The CDR3 coding sequence is TGTGCCAGCAGCTCCAGCGGGAGAACAGATACGCAGTATTTT.

This chain connects TRBV14 to TRBJ1-2, with 8 bases fitting TRBD1. J was trimmed by 2 bases and V by 4 bases; bases with no gene match: 6. The CDR3 has 15 amino acids. CDR1 and CDR2 from the germline V gene are SGHDN and FVKESK. CDR3 in amino acids: CASSLATGANYGYTF. In DNA form, the CDR3 reads TGTGCCAGCAGCCTTGCGACAGGGGCAAACTATGGCTACACCTTC. The full variable domain, with the rest looked up from reference TRBV14 and TRBJ1-2, is EAGVTQFPSHSVIEKGQTVTLRCDPISGHDNLYWYRRVMGKEIKFLLHFVKESKQDESGMPNNRFLAERTGGTYSTLKVQPAELEDSGVYFCASSLATGANYGYTFGSGTRLTVV.

V usage is TRBV19 and J usage is TRBJ2-7; no reliable D call. This CDR3 contains 14 residues. The V end was cut by 7 bases, the J end by 0 bases, with 13 bases between. Per the germline V gene, CDR1 is LNHDA and CDR2 is SQIVND (reference sequence). CDR3: CASKEQTSSYEQYF. CDR3 bases: TGTGCCAGTAAGGAACAGACCTCCTCCTACGAGCAGTACTTC.

The chain uses TRBV7-2 and TRBJ2-2; D call uncertain. The CDR3 extends over 13 amino acids. The ends were cut back, 4 bases at V and 6 bases at J, with 9 bases in the middle. Germline V gene lookup returns CDR1 SGHTA and CDR2 FQGNSA. Here the CDR3 reads CASSSTWAGELFF. CDR3 DNA: TGTGCCAGCAGCTCCACATGGGCCGGGGAGCTGTTTTTT.